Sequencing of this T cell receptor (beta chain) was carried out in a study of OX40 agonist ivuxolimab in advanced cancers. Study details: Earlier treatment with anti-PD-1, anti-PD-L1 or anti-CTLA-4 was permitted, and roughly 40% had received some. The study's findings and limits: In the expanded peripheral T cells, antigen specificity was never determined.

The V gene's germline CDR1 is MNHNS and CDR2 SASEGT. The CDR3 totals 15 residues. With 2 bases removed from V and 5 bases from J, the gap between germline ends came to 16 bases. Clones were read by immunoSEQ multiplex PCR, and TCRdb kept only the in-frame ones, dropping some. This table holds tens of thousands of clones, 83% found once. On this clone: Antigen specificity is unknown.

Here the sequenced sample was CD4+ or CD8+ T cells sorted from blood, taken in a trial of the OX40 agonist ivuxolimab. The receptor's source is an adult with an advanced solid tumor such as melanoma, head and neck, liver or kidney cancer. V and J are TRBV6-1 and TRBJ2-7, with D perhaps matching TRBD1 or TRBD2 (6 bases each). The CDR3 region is CASSENWGAGNEQYF. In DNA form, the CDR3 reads TGTGCCAGCAGTGAAAATTGGGGGGCCGGAAACGAGCAGTACTTC.